Here is one T cell receptor (beta chain) with its context. Sequence at one end of the junction differs from germline and may be a read error. CDR3 length equals 11 residues. The TCR beta repertoire was assessed by survey-level immunoSEQ sequencing. This table comes from immunoSEQ multiplex PCR, and its TCRdb copy is limited to in-frame clones, with some not included. Counted here are approximately 70,000 clones, 93% occurring once; the ten biggest clones make up 3.5% to 5.5%. The sequenced sample consisted of PBMCs. The TCR originated in a man in his forties or fifties with rheumatoid arthritis. This chain joins TRBV23-1 and TRBJ1-6, with 8 nucleotides matching TRBD1. TRBV23-1 carries the ORF label, with uncertain function. CDR3 nucleotide sequence: TGCGCCAGCAGTCAATCGGACAGGGCCTACTTT. Residues: CASSQSDRAYF.